This entry lists 19 T cell receptor beta chains sequenced from one sample in a study of T cells in Graves' hyperthyroidism and ophthalmopathy. The TCR beta CDR3 regions underwent amplification using RNA transcripts as the source. TCR CDR3 regions were first amplified by RT-PCR with HTBI primers. MiXCR was run by TCRdb on the multiplex PCR reads, yielding one entry per CDR3 protein. The sample holds over 700,000 distinct CDR3 sequences; more than 30% are singletons and the top ten take roughly 8.3%. Sequencing was carried out using blood. Receptor source: a man between 18 and 29 years old with Graves' hyperthyroidism.

This clonotype was observed a handful of times. The chain uses TRBV5-6 and TRBJ1-1; 9 positions match TRBD1. V lost 3 bases, J lost 3 bases, and 3 bases stayed unmatched. Germline CDR1 and CDR2: SGHDT and YYEEEE. CDR3 size: 14 residues. The CDR3 reads CASSSRTGDTEAFF. DNA for the CDR3: TGTGCCAGCAGCTCCCGGACAGGGGACACTGAAGCTTTCTTT.

V is TRBV19 and J is TRBJ1-5, with TRBD1 identical over 9 bases. Germline CDR1 and CDR2: LNHDA and SQIVND (reference sequence). Losses at the gene ends were 4 bases for V and 4 bases for J; bases not matched to a gene: 8. The CDR3 is made up of 16 amino acids. CDR3 in DNA: TGTGCCAGTAGTAAGGGGGGACAGGGACCAAATCAGCCCCAGCATTTT. This translates into CASSKGGQGPNQPQHF.

This clonotype was detected once. A read error may produce the germline difference seen at one junction end. The chain joins TRBV29-1 to TRBJ2-2; TRBD2 matches 12 bases. CDR3 length equals 15 residues. The germline V gene has CDR1 SQVTM and CDR2 ANQGSEA. The CDR3 nucleotides read TGCAGCGTCCCGGGACTAGCGGGTAACACCGGGGAGCTGCTTTTT. This sequence encodes CSVPGLAGNTGELLF.

There are a few counts of this clonotype. This chain links TRBV9 with TRBJ2-2; possible D gene TRBD2, 6 bases. Looked up from germline, CDR1 is SGDLS and CDR2 is YYNGEE. Between the trimmed V and J ends, which lost 2 bases and 7 bases, there was a span of 15 bases. CDR3 length: 15 amino acids. The CDR3 DNA is TGTGCCAGCAGCGTCTCCGGGAGCGCGGGCGGGGAGCTGTTTTTT. It codes for CASSVSGSAGGELFF.

The table lists this clonotype with a few counts. V and J are TRBV19 and TRBJ2-7, with D possibly being TRBD2 (6 bases). The CDR3 has 16 amino acids. Germline V gene lookup returns CDR1 LNHDA and CDR2 SQIVND (reference sequence). The V gene lost 5 bases and the J gene lost 3 bases, with 20 bases spanning the gap. The CDR3 nucleotides read TGTGCCAGTAGTCCCTGGAGGGAGCAGCCCATCTACGAGCAGTACTTC. As protein: CASSPWREQPIYEQYF.

This clonotype was counted ten times or more. One end of the junction varies from germline; a read error may be responsible. This sequence joins TRBV5-1 and TRBJ2-2; possibly TRBD2 for D (5 bases). The CDR3 has 13 amino acids. The V gene's germline CDR1 is SGHRS and CDR2 YFSETQ. In nucleotides, the CDR3 is TGTGCCAGCAGTTTAGAGGGCTCCGGGGAGCTGTTTTTT. This sequence encodes CASSLEGSGELFF.

The CDR3 loop is CASSSQGDLSPYEQYF. CDR3 bases: TGTGCCAGCAGCTCACAGGGAGACCTTTCACCCTACGAGCAGTACTTC. The rearrangement uses TRBV7-9 and TRBJ2-7, with D tentatively TRBD1 (6 bases). V was clipped by 4 bases and J by 2 bases, with 18 bases between them. The V gene's germline CDR1 is SEHNR and CDR2 FQNEAQ (reference sequence). This CDR3 is built from 16 residues. The entire variable domain, with the rest obtained from reference TRBV7-9 and TRBJ2-7, is as follows: DTGVSQNPRHKITKRGQNVTFRCDPISEHNRLYWYRQTLGQGPEFLTYFQNEAQLEKSRLLSDRFSAERPKGSFSTLEIQRTEQGDSAMYLCASSSQGDLSPYEQYFGPGTRLTVT.

The rearrangement uses TRBV10-3 and TRBJ1-5, with TRBD1 identical over 8 bases. Trimming cost V 10 bases and J 3 bases; bases outside gene matches: 11. Per germline, CDR1 ENHRY and CDR2 SYGVKD. The CDR3 spans 15 residues. CDR3 in amino acids: CATGTGWSYNQPQHF. The CDR3 bases are TGTGCCACCGGGACAGGATGGAGCTACAATCAGCCCCAGCATTTT.

This clonotype was observed a handful of times. This chain links TRBV6-1 with TRBJ1-1; D uncertain. Deletions cut 6 bases from V and 0 bases from J, with 8 bases between. Germline V gene lookup returns CDR1 MNHNS and CDR2 SASEGT. The CDR3 has 13 residues. The CDR3 coding sequence is TGTGCCAGCAGGGACGCCCTGAACACTGAAGCTTTCTTT. Encoded protein: CASRDALNTEAFF.

CDR3 loop: CSVEEVGSQETQYF. CDR3 bases: TGCAGCGTTGAAGAAGTAGGGAGTCAGGAGACCCAGTACTTC. V is TRBV29-1 and J is TRBJ2-5; TRBD2 might be the D (5 bases). The CDR3 length is 14 residues. V shed 0 bases and J shed 5 bases, with 13 bases lying between them. Germline CDR1 and CDR2: SQVTM and ANQGSEA.

In its sample, this clonotype was seen a few times. An end of the junction differs from the germline gene, which may be a read error. The CDR3 protein is CATSYGQSPRETQYF. CDR3 DNA: TGTGCCACCAGTTACGGACAGTCCCCACGGGAGACCCAGTACTTC. This chain links TRBV27 with TRBJ2-5, with D perhaps matching TRBD1 (6 bases). Germline values: CDR1 MNHEY, CDR2 SMNVEV (reference sequence). The CDR3 is 15 amino acids.

This clonotype has at least ten counts. CDR3 region: CSARFGRNQPQHF. The CDR3 nucleotides are TGCAGTGCTAGATTTGGCAGGAATCAGCCCCAGCATTTT. This chain joins TRBV20-1 and TRBJ1-5; D unclear. CDR3 length: 13 residues. CDR1 is DFQATT and CDR2 is SNEGSKA in the germline V gene (reference sequence). The V gene lost 2 bases and the J gene lost 4 bases, with 9 bases spanning the gap.

This clonotype came up many times. The V gene is TRBV25-1, the J gene TRBJ1-5; a possible D gene is TRBD1 (5 bases). The CDR3 runs 14 residues. Germline CDR1 reads MGHDK; CDR2 reads SYGVNS. V was clipped by 3 bases and J by 6 bases, with 12 bases between them. Written as DNA, the CDR3 is TGTGCCAGCAGTGATGGGGCAGGCAGTCAGCCCCAGCATTTT. Its translation: CASSDGAGSQPQHF.

This clonotype was counted between two and nine times. The rearrangement links TRBV20-1 to TRBJ2-6; D perhaps matches TRBD1 (5 bases). The CDR3 is 14 amino acids. CDR1 and CDR2 from the germline V gene are DFQATT and SNEGSKA (reference sequence). The V end lost 5 bases, the J end lost 3 bases, and 11 bases lay between the germline ends. CDR3: CSASQGSGANVLTF. CDR3 bases: TGCAGTGCTTCCCAGGGCAGTGGGGCCAACGTCCTGACTTTC.

This chain links TRBV25-1 with TRBJ1-1; no firm D call. Trimming removed 6 bases at V and 5 bases at J, with 13 bases between. This CDR3 region has 13 residues. Germline-derived CDR1 and CDR2 are MGHDK and SYGVNS. CDR3 sequence: CASSLPSGTEAFF. The CDR3 bases are TGTGCCAGCAGCCTCCCTTCTGGTACTGAAGCTTTCTTT. Full variable domain (rest looked up from reference TRBV25-1 and TRBJ1-1): EADIYQTPRYLVIGTGKKITLECSQTMGHDKMYWYQQDPGMELHLIHYSYGVNSTEKGDLSSESTVSRIRTEHFPLTLESARPSHTSQYLCASSLPSGTEAFFGQGTRLTVV.

This clonotype appeared once. This chain links TRBV29-1 with TRBJ1-5, with 7 bases aligning to TRBD1. The germline V gene has CDR1 SQVTM and CDR2 ANQGSEA. Losses at the gene ends were 4 bases for V and 8 bases for J; bases not matched to a gene: 14. The CDR3 contains 15 residues. CDR3 in DNA: TGCAGCGTTGCCAGGGGGGGGCAGACGCTGGAGCCCCAGCATTTT. Translated, it gives CSVARGGQTLEPQHF.

Of note for this clonotype: One base away lies a much larger clone, so this may be a sequencing read error. The conserved phenylalanine or tryptophan is not found at the CDR3 terminus, so this likely reflects a read error. This chain joins TRBV10-2 and TRBJ2-7; 8 bases are shared with TRBD2. CDR1 and CDR2 from the germline V gene are WSHSY and SAAADI. This CDR3 region has 14 residues. J was trimmed by 3 bases and V by 9 bases; bases with no gene match: 10. The CDR3 protein is CASSNERGLYEQYL. The CDR3 nucleotides read TGCGCCAGTTCGAACGAGCGGGGGCTCTACGAGCAGTACTTA.

A few counts support this clonotype. The V and J genes are TRBV5-1 and TRBJ1-1; 9 bases map to TRBD1. The trim removed 4 bases at V and 1 base at J, leaving 8 bases unmatched. The CDR3 is 16 amino acids. The germline V gene has CDR1 SGHRS and CDR2 YFSETQ. CDR3: CASSPGQGGWNTEAFF. The DNA of the CDR3 is TGCGCCAGCAGCCCGGGACAGGGAGGCTGGAACACTGAAGCTTTCTTT.

The table lists this clonotype with a few counts. The chain carries TRBV7-2 and TRBJ1-5; 7 nucleotides line up with TRBD1. Trimming cost V 3 bases and J 0 bases; bases outside gene matches: 2. The CDR3 is 15 amino acids. CDR1 is SGHTA and CDR2 is FQGNSA in the germline V gene. The CDR3 sequence is CASSLGQHSNQPQHF. The CDR3 region has the DNA TGTGCCAGCAGCTTGGGACAGCATAGCAATCAGCCCCAGCATTTT.